The rows below give T cell receptor beta chains drawn from one sample of a study of beta chain features in type 1 diabetes. The table came from immunoSEQ multiplex PCR; TCRdb's copy has only in-frame clones and leaves some out. The data show 130,000 to 150,000 clones, under 60% seen once. Sequencing input: Tregs from blood. The receptors were sampled from a man younger than 30 in good health. CDR3s include the opening cysteine and the closing phenylalanine or tryptophan. Not every row has a clone size; where given, it reads once, few, many or a size class.

J: TRBJ2-7
size: NA
V: TRBV28
CDR3: CASSSLSGSESYEQYF

J: TRBJ2-7
size: NA
V: TRBV28
CDR3: CASSLSQGYEQYF

J: TRBJ1-3
size: NA
V: TRBV7-2
CDR3: CASSFQANSGNTIYF

J: TRBJ2-3
size: few
V: TRBV15
CDR3: CATRRAGGSDTQYF

J: TRBJ2-1
size: NA
V: TRBV19
CDR3: CASSFDRESGEQFF

J: TRBJ2-1
size: NA
V: TRBV15
CDR3: CATSRDGAGAHNEQFF

J: TRBJ1-1
size: NA
V: TRBV18
CDR3: CASSQSTVLNTEAFF

J: TRBJ2-5
size: NA
V: TRBV5-1
CDR3: CASSRGRGQETQYF

J: TRBJ2-5
size: few
V: TRBV7-9
CDR3: CASSRTGTGGRETQYF

J: TRBJ1-1
size: NA
V: TRBV7-9
CDR3: CASSKGDLTFF

J: TRBJ1-1
size: few
V: TRBV7-2
CDR3: CASSPQGNTEAFF

J: TRBJ1-2
size: NA
V: TRBV7-2
CDR3: CASRSAPGQGYGYTF

J: TRBJ1-2
size: few
V: TRBV7-2
CDR3: CASSLVGRWGGGMGYTF

J: TRBJ2-5
size: NA
V: TRBV5-1
CDR3: CASSSSGETQYF

J: TRBJ2-1
size: NA
V: TRBV28
CDR3: CASSSGGTNEQFF

J: TRBJ1-3
size: few
V: TRBV30
CDR3: CALTGAIGTIYF

J: TRBJ1-1
size: few
V: TRBV7-3
CDR3: CASSFTGGGGTEAFF

J: TRBJ2-1
size: NA
V: TRBV29-1
CDR3: CSVDQGAYNEQFF

J: TRBJ1-4
size: few
V: TRBV4-3
CDR3: CASSLALQGLNEKLFF

J: TRBJ1-5
size: NA
V: TRBV19
CDR3: CASKVTGFNQPQHF

J: TRBJ1-2
size: NA
V: TRBV20-1
CDR3: CSARGTYGYTF

J: TRBJ2-5
size: NA
V: TRBV29-1
CDR3: CSVGGRIVETQYF

J: TRBJ1-3
size: NA
V: TRBV4-3
CDR3: CASSQDSGASGNTIYF

J: TRBJ1-2
size: NA
V: TRBV19
CDR3: CASSIGRQRDGYTF

J: TRBJ2-5
size: NA
V: TRBV7-3
CDR3: CASSPDYRGETQYF

J: TRBJ2-4
size: few
V: TRBV5-1
CDR3: CASSSMEGIQYF

J: TRBJ2-3
size: NA
V: TRBV14
CDR3: CASSLGGSDTQYF

J: TRBJ2-1
size: once
V: TRBV27
CDR3: CASSLGAWRVEQFF

J: TRBJ1-6
size: NA
V: TRBV9
CDR3: CASSVGTGLHSPLHF

J: TRBJ2-1
size: NA
V: TRBV7-9
CDR3: CASSGHTGLAGVKEQFF

J: TRBJ2-2
size: NA
V: TRBV6-5
CDR3: CASSPGQGNTGELFF

J: TRBJ1-2
size: NA
V: TRBV30
CDR3: CAWSPQGFGYTF

J: TRBJ2-7
size: NA
V: TRBV7-2
CDR3: CASSLVSGGGEQYF

J: TRBJ1-1
size: NA
V: TRBV30
CDR3: CAWDTTGANTEAFF

J: TRBJ1-2
size: NA
V: TRBV6-5
CDR3: CATHLTGARGYTF

J: TRBJ2-1
size: few
V: TRBV6-5
CDR3: CASSYSGTGLNEQFF

J: TRBJ2-1
size: few
V: TRBV10-3
CDR3: CAISEVVRGGVGQFF

J: TRBJ2-5
size: once
V: TRBV27
CDR3: CASRPIDRGRGETQYF

J: TRBJ2-7
size: NA
V: TRBV28
CDR3: CASTPRGRGSYEQYF

J: TRBJ1-1
size: once
V: TRBV28
CDR3: CASSFAGTVLNTEAFF

J: TRBJ2-1
size: few
V: TRBV11-1
CDR3: CASSLQDRGEQFF

J: TRBJ2-3
size: NA
V: TRBV7-2
CDR3: CASSFAGGGDTQYF